Below are 13 T cell receptor beta chains sequenced from a single sample in a study of T cell changes during pregnancy in multiple sclerosis. Generated by immunoSEQ multiplex PCR, the TCRdb table keeps only in-frame clones and is missing some. Counted here are roughly 66,000 clones, around 92% occurring once; the ten biggest clones make up about 2.5%. Material: peripheral blood, obtained in the first trimester of pregnancy. The receptor source for this set is a female donor with multiple sclerosis, enrolled in a pregnancy study.

This chain links TRBV11-3 with TRBJ2-7; D possibly corresponds to TRBD2 (6 bases). Germline V CDR1 and CDR2: SGHNT, YENEEA. The germline V and J ends were trimmed by 1 base and 2 bases, with 9 bases remaining between them. This CDR3 region has 14 residues. CDR3 in DNA: TGTGCCAGCAGCTTAGTGGGAGGAACCTACGAGCAGTACTTC. It translates to CASSLVGGTYEQYF.

The chain combines TRBV18 with TRBJ1-3; a possible D gene is TRBD1 (6 bases). CDR1 and CDR2 (germline): KGHSH, LQKENI. The V end was cut by 6 bases, the J end by 6 bases, with 15 bases between. The length of the CDR3 is 14 residues. The CDR3 loop is CASSLRGDINTIYF. The CDR3 DNA follows: TGTGCCAGCTCCCTCCGTGGGGACATAAACACCATATATTTT.

This chain joins TRBV30 and TRBJ2-5; D is unclear. This CDR3 is built from 13 residues. The V end lost 5 bases, the J end lost 1 base, and 11 bases lay between the germline ends. Germline CDR1 reads GTSNPN; CDR2 reads SVGIG (reference sequence). The CDR3 DNA reads TGTGCCTGGTCAGGCACCTCCCAAGAGACCCAGTACTTC. Translation: CAWSGTSQETQYF. Full variable domain (remainder filled in from reference TRBV30 and TRBJ2-5): SQTIHQWPATLVQPVGSPLSLECTVEGTSNPNLYWYRQAAGRGLQLLFYSVGIGQISSEVPQNLSASRPQDRQFILSSKKLLLSDSGFYLCAWSGTSQETQYFGPGTRLLVL.

The V gene is TRBV25-1, the J gene TRBJ2-7; 9 bases align to TRBD1. The CDR3 consists of 15 residues. V shed 1 base, J shed 5 bases, and the junction held 6 bases outside the gene matches. Germline-derived CDR1 and CDR2 are MGHDK and SYGVNS. CDR3 nucleotides: TGTGCCAGCAGTGAATCCCGGGACAGGGTGAACGAGCAGTACTTC. This encodes CASSESRDRVNEQYF.

V usage is TRBV19 and J usage is TRBJ1-5; D is ambiguous. CDR3 length equals 16 residues. In germline, CDR1 is LNHDA, CDR2 SQIVND (reference sequence). The ends were cut back, 10 bases at V and 0 bases at J, with 19 bases in the middle. The CDR3 DNA is TGTGCCACCCAAAAGGCGGGAAGATATAGCAATCAGCCCCAGCATTTT. It encodes CATQKAGRYSNQPQHF. The entire variable domain, with the rest obtained from reference TRBV19 and TRBJ1-5, is as follows: DGGITQSPKYLFRKEGQNVTLSCEQNLNHDAMYWYRQDPGQGLRLIYYSQIVNDFQKGDIAEGYSVSREKKESFPLTVTSAQKNPTAFYLCATQKAGRYSNQPQHFGDGTRLSIL.

The CDR3 is CASSDRDRVGYTF. Here the CDR3 DNA reads TGTGCCAGCAGCGACCGGGACAGGGTTGGCTACACCTTC. The chain combines TRBV7-3 with TRBJ1-2; 9 nucleotides align to TRBD1. The CDR3 sequence is 13 residues long. Germline values: CDR1 SGHTA, CDR2 FQGTGA. The V and J ends lost 5 bases and 7 bases, in that order; junction bases with no gene match: 5. Full variable domain (remainder filled in from reference TRBV7-3 and TRBJ1-2): GAGVSQTPSNKVTEKGKYVELRCDPISGHTALYWYRQSLGQGPEFLIYFQGTGAADDSGLPNDRFFAVRPEGSVSTLKIQRTERGDSAVYLCASSDRDRVGYTFGSGTRLTVV.

The chain joins TRBV11-2 to TRBJ2-1, with D possibly TRBD1 on 6 matching bases. This CDR3 has 15 residues. Germline lookup yields CDR1 SGHAT and CDR2 FQNNGV. Trimming removed 0 bases at V and 7 bases at J, with 13 bases between. The CDR3 reads CASSLDRGIQNEQFF. The DNA for the CDR3 is TGTGCCAGCAGCTTAGACAGGGGTATACAGAATGAGCAGTTCTTC.

The chain carries TRBV6-1 and TRBJ2-1; D gene uncertain. V was trimmed by 5 bases and J by 0 bases, leaving 11 bases between them. CDR1 MNHNS and CDR2 SASEGT come from the germline V gene. The CDR3 contains 15 residues. CDR3 sequence: CASSTEISSYNEQFF. The CDR3 DNA follows: TGTGCCAGCAGTACAGAAATAAGCTCCTACAATGAGCAGTTCTTC.

V is TRBV30 and J is TRBJ1-4, with D tentatively TRBD1 (6 bases). V lost 3 bases to trimming and J lost 14 bases, with 28 bases between them. Germline assignment: CDR1 GTSNPN and CDR2 SVGIG (reference sequence). The CDR3 is 16 residues long. CDR3 residues: CAWSANRTGGPGWLFF. In DNA form, the CDR3 reads TGTGCCTGGAGCGCCAACCGGACGGGGGGCCCTGGGTGGCTGTTTTTT.

V gene TRBV29-1 combines with J gene TRBJ2-1; TRBD2 agrees at 10 bases. CDR3 length equals 15 residues. V shed 4 bases and J 8 bases; nucleotides not matched to a gene: 11. The germline gives CDR1 SQVTM, CDR2 ANQGSEA. CDR3 sequence: CSVAGRLAGFDEQFF. Here the CDR3 DNA reads TGCAGCGTTGCAGGCAGACTAGCGGGCTTCGATGAGCAGTTCTTC.

The chain is built from TRBV21-1 and TRBJ2-2; the table's D call TRBD2 went unverified against the DNA. TRBV21-1 is labeled a pseudogene. The CDR3 contains 16 residues. CDR3 bases: TGTGCCAGCAGCAAAGGGAGATTAGAGAACACCGGGGAGCTGTTTTTT. Its translation is CASSKGRLENTGELFF.

The chain employs TRBV4-1 and TRBJ2-3, with D perhaps TRBD2 (5 bases). Trimming cost V 0 bases and J 5 bases, with 12 bases left between them. The V gene's germline CDR1 is MGHRA and CDR2 YSYEKL. The CDR3 contains 15 residues. The chain's CDR3 is CASSQDEPEGDTQYF. DNA for the CDR3: TGCGCCAGCAGCCAAGACGAACCTGAGGGAGATACGCAGTATTTT.

The rearrangement links TRBV6-1 to TRBJ1-5; 7 bases align to TRBD1. This CDR3 comprises 13 residues. The germline gives CDR1 MNHNS, CDR2 SASEGT. The J segment lost 6 bases and the V segment lost 7 bases, leaving 6 bases of the junction unmatched. The CDR3 DNA is TGTGCCAGCAACCCAGGGGGTATTCAGCCCCAGCATTTT. It codes for CASNPGGIQPQHF.